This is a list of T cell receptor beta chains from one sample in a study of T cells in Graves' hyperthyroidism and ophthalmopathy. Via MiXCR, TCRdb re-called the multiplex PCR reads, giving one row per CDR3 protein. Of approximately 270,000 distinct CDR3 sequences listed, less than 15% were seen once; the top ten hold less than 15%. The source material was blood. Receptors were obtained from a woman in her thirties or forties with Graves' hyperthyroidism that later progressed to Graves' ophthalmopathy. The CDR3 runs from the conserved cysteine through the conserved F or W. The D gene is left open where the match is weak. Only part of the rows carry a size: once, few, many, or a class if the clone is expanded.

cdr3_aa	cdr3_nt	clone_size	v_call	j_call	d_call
CASSPYLGQATYEQYF	TGTGCCAGCAGCCCCTACCTAGGCCAGGCGACCTACGAGCAGTACTTC	many	TRBV14	TRBJ2-7	NA
CASSSRATPNEKLFF	TGTGCCAGCAGTTCCCGGGCCACCCCAAATGAAAAACTGTTTTTT	many	TRBV28	TRBJ1-4	NA
CASSLLTGGGPYNEQFF	TGTGCCAGCAGCTTGCTAACAGGGGGTGGTCCCTACAATGAGCAGTTCTTC	many	TRBV11-1	TRBJ2-1	TRBD1
CASSLISRGQGGYTF	TGTGCCAGCAGTTTAATTTCTCGGGGACAGGGAGGCTACACCTTC	NA	TRBV28	TRBJ1-2	TRBD1
CASSPHGLDRWVKTEVEFF	TGTGCCAGCAGCCCCCATGGACTTGATAGGTGGGTAAAGACGGAGGTGGAGTTCTTC	many	TRBV7-2	TRBJ2-1	NA
CASLTRENTEAFF	TGTGCCAGCTTGACCCGGGAAAACACTGAAGCTTTCTTT	many	TRBV18	TRBJ1-1	NA
CASTRRYATNEKLFF	TGTGCCAGCACCCGCCGATATGCAACTAATGAAAAACTGTTTTTT	many	TRBV2	TRBJ1-4	NA
CASSYGGLQGGETQYF	TGTGCCAGCAGTTACGGGGGACTACAGGGAGGAGAGACCCAGTACTTC	many	TRBV6-5	TRBJ2-5	NA
CASSTRDPQGGWETQYF	TGTGCCAGCAGTACACGGGACCCCCAGGGAGGATGGGAGACCCAGTACTTC	many	TRBV28	TRBJ2-5	NA
CASIYGGKGLLAKNIQYF	TGTGCCAGCATCTACGGTGGGAAGGGATTACTAGCCAAAAACATTCAGTACTTC	few	TRBV6-1	TRBJ2-4	NA
CASSLRFWNEQFF	TGTGCCAGCAGCTTAAGGTTTTGGAATGAGCAGTTCTTC	NA	TRBV7-2	TRBJ2-1	NA
CASSPVLGALTGELFF	TGTGCCAGCAGCCCTGTGTTAGGGGCCCTAACCGGGGAGCTGTTTTTT	few	TRBV7-6	TRBJ2-2	NA
CSVADPGGGTDTQYF	TGCAGCGTTGCGGACCCAGGGGGCGGCACAGATACGCAGTATTTT	NA	TRBV29-1	TRBJ2-3	TRBD1
CASSLRRGDEQYF	TGCGCCAGCAGCTTGCGGAGAGGGGACGAGCAGTACTTC	many	TRBV5-1	TRBJ2-7	NA
CASSSANNQPQHF	TGTGCCAGCAGTTCTGCAAACAATCAGCCCCAGCATTTT	many	TRBV12-3/TRBV12-4	TRBJ1-5	NA
CASSLAGGGYGYTF	TGTGCCAGCAGTTTAGCGGGGGGCGGCTATGGCTACACCTTC	many	TRBV27	TRBJ1-2	NA
CASSIDLSRTGELFF	TGTGCCAGTAGTATAGACCTGAGTCGGACCGGGGAGCTGTTTTTT	many	TRBV19	TRBJ2-2	NA
CPSSLAGEGGKLFF	TGTCCCAGCAGCTTGGCAGGGGAGGGTGGAAAACTGTTTTTT	NA	TRBV7-9	TRBJ1-4	NA
CASSARTSGRIQETQYF	TGTGCCAGCAGCGCCCGGACTAGCGGGAGGATACAGGAGACCCAGTACTTC	many	TRBV13	TRBJ2-5	TRBD2
CASETGTGYTEAFF	TGTGCCAGTGAGACCGGGACAGGCTACACTGAAGCTTTCTTT	many	TRBV19	TRBJ1-1	TRBD1
CASITRQTHYNEQFF	TGTGCCAGCATTACCCGACAGACACACTACAATGAGCAGTTCTTC	NA	TRBV28	TRBJ2-1	NA
CATSDRLLGQKETQYF	TGTGCCACCAGTGATCGACTCCTAGGACAGAAAGAGACCCAGTACTTC	many	TRBV24-1	TRBJ2-5	NA
CASSLGLAGSRTDTQYF	TGTGCCAGCAGCTTAGGGCTAGCGGGATCTCGCACAGATACGCAGTATTTT	many	TRBV7-9	TRBJ2-3	TRBD2
CASSYTWGQGVDGYTF	TGTGCCAGCAGTTACACGTGGGGACAGGGCGTCGATGGCTACACCTTC	NA	TRBV6-9	TRBJ1-2	TRBD1
CASSAFDRGHTQYF	TGTGCCAGCAGTGCATTTGACAGGGGTCATACGCAGTATTTT	many	TRBV2	TRBJ2-3	TRBD1
CASSFKTGGLFNEQFF	TGTGCCAGCAGCTTTAAGACAGGGGGCCTCTTCAATGAGCAGTTCTTC	NA	TRBV5-4	TRBJ2-1	TRBD1
CASSPTNTEAFF	TGTGCCAGCAGTCCGACAAACACTGAAGCTTTCTTT	many	TRBV28	TRBJ1-1	NA
CASSKLTGANEQFF	TGCGCCAGCAGCAAACTTACAGGGGCCAATGAGCAGTTCTTC	many	TRBV5-1	TRBJ2-1	TRBD1
CASSDLGNESPLHF	TGTGCCAGCAGTGATTTAGGGAACGAATCACCCCTCCACTTT	many	TRBV6-1	TRBJ1-6	NA
CASSQDAFRAGEQFF	TGTGCCAGCAGCCAAGATGCCTTCCGGGCGGGTGAGCAGTTCTTC	NA	TRBV4-2	TRBJ2-1	NA
CASSQDQGTLNTEAFF	TGCGCCAGCAGCCAAGATCAGGGAACGCTTAACACTGAAGCTTTCTTT	many	TRBV4-1	TRBJ1-1	NA
CASSSGTSANEQFF	TGTGCCAGCAGTTCCGGGACTAGCGCCAATGAGCAGTTCTTC	many	TRBV2	TRBJ2-1	TRBD2
CASSSSGGGWETQYF	TGTGCCAGCAGCTCAAGCGGGGGCGGGTGGGAGACCCAGTACTTC	few	TRBV7-8	TRBJ2-5	TRBD2
CASSPLDGGNQPQHF	TGTGCCAGCAGCCCACTTGACGGGGGCAATCAGCCCCAGCATTTT	many	TRBV7-2	TRBJ1-5	NA
CASSLSGSTYNEQFF	TGTGCCAGCAGCCTTAGCGGGAGCACCTACAATGAGCAGTTCTTC	many	TRBV28	TRBJ2-1	TRBD2
CASRPGPNSPLHF	TGTGCCAGCAGGCCCGGGCCGAATTCACCCCTCCACTTT	many	TRBV28	TRBJ1-6	NA
CASSLRGDGISGNTIYF	TGTGCCAGCAGTTTAAGGGGGGACGGAATCTCTGGAAACACCATATATTTT	many	TRBV12-3/TRBV12-4	TRBJ1-3	NA
CASSLGSDYGYTF	TGTGCCAGCAGCTTGGGGTCAGACTATGGCTACACCTTC	NA	TRBV5-6	TRBJ1-2	NA
CASSEGAAPSDNEQFF	TGTGCCAGTAGTGAAGGGGCAGCCCCTTCCGACAATGAGCAGTTCTTC	many	TRBV19	TRBJ2-1	NA
CASSYRTPGLAAEQFF	TGTGCCAGCAGCTACAGGACCCCGGGACTTGCGGCCGAGCAGTTCTTC	NA	TRBV6-2/TRBV6-3	TRBJ2-1	NA
CASSLFLGAANQPQHF	TGTGCCAGCAGTTTATTTTTAGGGGCCGCCAATCAGCCCCAGCATTTT	many	TRBV27	TRBJ1-5	NA
CASSPNRVHEQFF	TGCGCCAGCAGTCCTAACAGGGTCCATGAGCAGTTCTTC	many	TRBV10-1	TRBJ2-1	NA
CASSYSRDSGNTIYF	TGTGCCAGCAGTTACTCGAGGGACTCTGGAAACACCATATATTTT	many	TRBV6-5	TRBJ1-3	NA
CASSLSGQGTRRSSYNEQFF	TGTGCCAGCAGTTTATCGGGACAGGGGACTCGGAGGTCCTCCTACAATGAGCAGTTCTTC	many	TRBV27	TRBJ2-1	TRBD1